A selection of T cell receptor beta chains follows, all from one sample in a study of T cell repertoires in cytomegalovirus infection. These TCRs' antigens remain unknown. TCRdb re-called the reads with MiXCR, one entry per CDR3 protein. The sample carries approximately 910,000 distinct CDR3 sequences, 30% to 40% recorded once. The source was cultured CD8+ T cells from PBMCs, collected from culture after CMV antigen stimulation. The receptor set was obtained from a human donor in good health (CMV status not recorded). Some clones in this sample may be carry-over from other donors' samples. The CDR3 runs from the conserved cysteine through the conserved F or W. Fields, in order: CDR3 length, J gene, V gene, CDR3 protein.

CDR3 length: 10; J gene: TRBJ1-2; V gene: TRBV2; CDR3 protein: CATATGSYTF
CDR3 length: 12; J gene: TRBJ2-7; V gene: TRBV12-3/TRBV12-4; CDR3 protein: CASQTGVNEQYF
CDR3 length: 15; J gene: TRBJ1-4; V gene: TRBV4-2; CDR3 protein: CASSLEDSSNEKLFF
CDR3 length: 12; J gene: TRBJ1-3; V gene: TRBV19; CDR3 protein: CATSTGLDTIYF
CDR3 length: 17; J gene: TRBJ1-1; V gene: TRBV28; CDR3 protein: CASSPPPINFGNTEAFF
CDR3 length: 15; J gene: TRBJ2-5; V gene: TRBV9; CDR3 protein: CASSVARTGEETQYF
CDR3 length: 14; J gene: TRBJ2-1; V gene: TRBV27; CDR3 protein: CASSLSIPLNEQFF
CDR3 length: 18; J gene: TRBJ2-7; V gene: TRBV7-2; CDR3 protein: CASSLKRHLMGGSLEQYF
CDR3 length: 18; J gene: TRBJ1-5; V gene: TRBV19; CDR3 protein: CASTISLRRGRLGQPQHF
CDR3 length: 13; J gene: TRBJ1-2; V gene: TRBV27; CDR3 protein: CASRHTGNYGYTF
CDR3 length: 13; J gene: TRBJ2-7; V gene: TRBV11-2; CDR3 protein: CASSSRTGSEQYF
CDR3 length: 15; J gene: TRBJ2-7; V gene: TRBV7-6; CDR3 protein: CASSLLTSGDYEQYF
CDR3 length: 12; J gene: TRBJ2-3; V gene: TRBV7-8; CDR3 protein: CASSPMGDTQYF
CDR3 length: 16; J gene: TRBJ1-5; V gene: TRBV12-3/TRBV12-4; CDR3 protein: CASSFSTGTADQPQHF
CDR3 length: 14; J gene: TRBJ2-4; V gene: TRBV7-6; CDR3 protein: CASSPTFTGDIQYF
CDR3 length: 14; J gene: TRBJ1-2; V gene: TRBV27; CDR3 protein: CASSLSMGAYGYTF
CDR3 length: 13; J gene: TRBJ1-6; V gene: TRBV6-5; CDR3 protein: CASTPDTNSPLHF
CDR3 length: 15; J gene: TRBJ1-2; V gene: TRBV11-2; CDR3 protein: CASSFGGDLNYGYTF
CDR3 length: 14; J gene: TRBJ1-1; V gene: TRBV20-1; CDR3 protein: CSARDILHWAEAFF
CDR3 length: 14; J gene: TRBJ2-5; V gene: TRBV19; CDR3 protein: CASSMDIGGKTQYF
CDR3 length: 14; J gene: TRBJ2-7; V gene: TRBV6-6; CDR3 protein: CASSRDRGDYEQYF
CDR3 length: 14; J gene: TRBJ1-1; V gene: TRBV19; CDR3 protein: CASSIDRVFTEAFF
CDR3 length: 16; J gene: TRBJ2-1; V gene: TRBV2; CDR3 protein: CASSSFDQGAVSEQFF
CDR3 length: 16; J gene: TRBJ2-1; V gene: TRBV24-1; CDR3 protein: CATSDLSGSSYNEQFF
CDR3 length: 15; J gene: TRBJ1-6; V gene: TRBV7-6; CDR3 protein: CASSSGQGWGSPLHF
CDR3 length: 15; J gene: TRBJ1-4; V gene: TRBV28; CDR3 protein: CASSSQGPKNEKLFF
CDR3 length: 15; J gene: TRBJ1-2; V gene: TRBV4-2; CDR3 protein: CASSQEITGSYGYTF
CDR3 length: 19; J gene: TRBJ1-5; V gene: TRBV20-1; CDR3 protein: CSAGGPGQGTYISNQPQHF
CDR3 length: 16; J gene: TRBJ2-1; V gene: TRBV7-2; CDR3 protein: CASSLTLGLAGVEQFF
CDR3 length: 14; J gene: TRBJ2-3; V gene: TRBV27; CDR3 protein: CACSLLGGADTQYF
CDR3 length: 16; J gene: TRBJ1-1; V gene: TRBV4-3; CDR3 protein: CASSQGPGGQNTEAFF
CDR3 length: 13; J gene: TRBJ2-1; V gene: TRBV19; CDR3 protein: CASSIGGIHEQFF
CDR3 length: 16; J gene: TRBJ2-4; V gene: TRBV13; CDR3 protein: CASSPDSKGTKNIQYF
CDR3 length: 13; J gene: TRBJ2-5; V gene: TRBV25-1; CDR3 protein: CASNGQWQETQYF
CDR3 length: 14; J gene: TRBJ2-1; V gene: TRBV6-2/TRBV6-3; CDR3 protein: CASSFPDSPNEQFF
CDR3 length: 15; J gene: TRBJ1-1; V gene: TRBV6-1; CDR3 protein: CASCEGWRLNTEAFF
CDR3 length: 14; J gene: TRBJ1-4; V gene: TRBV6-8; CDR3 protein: CASSYEGANEKLFF
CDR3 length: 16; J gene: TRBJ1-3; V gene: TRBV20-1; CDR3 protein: CSADMEPPHSGNTIYF
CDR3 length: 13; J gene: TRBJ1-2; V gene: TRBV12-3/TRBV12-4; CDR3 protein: CASRQGFNYGYTF
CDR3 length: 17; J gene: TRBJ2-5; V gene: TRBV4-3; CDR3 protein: CASSQVQDPLYQETQYF
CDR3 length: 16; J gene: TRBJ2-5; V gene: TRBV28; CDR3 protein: CASSFRPGLAIIDQYF
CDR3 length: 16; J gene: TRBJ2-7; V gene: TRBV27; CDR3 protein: CASSFFTDPAGDEQYF
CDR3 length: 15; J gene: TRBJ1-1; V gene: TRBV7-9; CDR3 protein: CASSPRGGQGTEAFF
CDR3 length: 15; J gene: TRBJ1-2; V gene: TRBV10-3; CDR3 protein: CAISAGRKLTSGYTF
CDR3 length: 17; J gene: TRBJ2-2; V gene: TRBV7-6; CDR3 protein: CVSSFGRDRGNTGELFF
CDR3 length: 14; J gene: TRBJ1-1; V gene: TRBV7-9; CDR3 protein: CASSLAAGATEAFF
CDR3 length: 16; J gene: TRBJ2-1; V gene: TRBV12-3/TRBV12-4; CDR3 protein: CASSSLRGAPYNEQFF
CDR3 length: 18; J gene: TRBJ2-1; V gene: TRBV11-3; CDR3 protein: CASSLESTSGVSYNEQFF
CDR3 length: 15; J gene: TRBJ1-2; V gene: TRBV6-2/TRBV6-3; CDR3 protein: CASRISTSGYYGYTF
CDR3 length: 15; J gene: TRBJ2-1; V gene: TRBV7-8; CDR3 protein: CASSPDRGPYNEQFF
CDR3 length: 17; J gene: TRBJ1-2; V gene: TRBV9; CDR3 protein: CASSDPWEAALSYGYTF
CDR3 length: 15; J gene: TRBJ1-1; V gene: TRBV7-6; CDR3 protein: CASSAGGEGNTEAFF
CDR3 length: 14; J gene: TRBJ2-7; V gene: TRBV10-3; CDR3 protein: CAISEPDRAREQYF
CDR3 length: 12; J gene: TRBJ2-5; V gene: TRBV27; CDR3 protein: CASTDSQETQYF